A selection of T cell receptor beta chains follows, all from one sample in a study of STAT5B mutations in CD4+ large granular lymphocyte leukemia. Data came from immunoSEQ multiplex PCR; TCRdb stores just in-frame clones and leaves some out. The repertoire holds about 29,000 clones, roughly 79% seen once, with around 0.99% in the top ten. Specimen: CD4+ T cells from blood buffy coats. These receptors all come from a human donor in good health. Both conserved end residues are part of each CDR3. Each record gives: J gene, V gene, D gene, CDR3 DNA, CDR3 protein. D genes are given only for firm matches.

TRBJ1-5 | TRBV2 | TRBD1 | TGTGCCAGCAGTAGACAGGGGGGCAATCAGCCCCAGCATTTT | CASSRQGGNQPQHF
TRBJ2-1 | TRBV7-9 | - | TGTGCCAGCAGCCCGGACCTACTCGGGCAGTTCTTC | CASSPDLLGQFF